The TCR beta chain described here comes from a study of PD-L1 blockade in urothelial cancer. Across the whole study: Across blood samples, T cells had a median count of roughly 140,000. General study findings and limits: At 3 weeks on treatment, tumor-associated clones expanded more with durable benefit.

It was locally advanced or metastatic urothelial carcinoma that patients had. About this clone itself: Antigen: not known.

Assay: immunoSEQ multiplex PCR; the TCRdb copy retains only in-frame clones and omits some. The profile shows 35,000 to 45,000 clones, more than 70% of them singletons. This sequence was found in a woman aged 60-70 years with urothelial cancer. This material consisted of PBMCs, taken around atezolizumab (anti-PD-L1) treatment.

Written as DNA, the CDR3 is TGCGCCAGCAGCTTGAGAGGGGGCGAGCAGTACTTC. This encodes CASSLRGGEQYF. The chain uses TRBV5-1 and TRBJ2-7; possibly TRBD1 for D (6 bases). Trimming removed 1 base at V and 6 bases at J, with 8 bases between. The CDR3 runs to 12 residues. CDR1 and CDR2 (germline): SGHRS, YFSETQ. The whole variable domain, filled in from reference TRBV5-1 and TRBJ2-7, reads KAGVTQTPRYLIKTRGQQVTLSCSPISGHRSVSWYQQTPGQGLQFLFEYFSETQRNKGNFPGRFSGRQFSNSRSEMNVSTLELGDSALYLCASSLRGGEQYFGPGTRLTVT.